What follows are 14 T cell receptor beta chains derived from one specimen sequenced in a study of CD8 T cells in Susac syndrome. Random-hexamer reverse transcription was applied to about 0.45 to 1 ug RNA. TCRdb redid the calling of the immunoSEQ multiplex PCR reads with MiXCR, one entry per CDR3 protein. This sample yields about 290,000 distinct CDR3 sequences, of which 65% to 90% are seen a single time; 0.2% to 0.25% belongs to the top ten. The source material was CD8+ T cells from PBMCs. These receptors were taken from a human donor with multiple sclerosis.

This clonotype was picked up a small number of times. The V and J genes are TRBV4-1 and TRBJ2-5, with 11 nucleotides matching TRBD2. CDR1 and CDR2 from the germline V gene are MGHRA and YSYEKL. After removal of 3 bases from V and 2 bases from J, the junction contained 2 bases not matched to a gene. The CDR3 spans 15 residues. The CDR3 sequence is CASSQGTSGQETQYF. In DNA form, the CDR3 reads TGCGCCAGCAGCCAGGGGACTAGCGGACAAGAGACCCAGTACTTC.

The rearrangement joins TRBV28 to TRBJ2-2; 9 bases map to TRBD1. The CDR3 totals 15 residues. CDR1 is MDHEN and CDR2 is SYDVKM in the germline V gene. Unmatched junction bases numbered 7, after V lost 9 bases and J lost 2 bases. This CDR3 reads CASHGTGLNTGELFF. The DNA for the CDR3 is TGTGCCAGTCACGGGACAGGGCTTAACACCGGGGAGCTGTTTTTT.

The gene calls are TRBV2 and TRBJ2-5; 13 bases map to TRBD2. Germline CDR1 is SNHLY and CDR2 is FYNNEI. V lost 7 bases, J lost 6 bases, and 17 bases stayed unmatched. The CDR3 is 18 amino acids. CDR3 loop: CASIYTSGRAPAAKTQYF. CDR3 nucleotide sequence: TGTGCCAGCATATATACTAGCGGGAGGGCCCCGGCGGCGAAGACCCAGTACTTC.

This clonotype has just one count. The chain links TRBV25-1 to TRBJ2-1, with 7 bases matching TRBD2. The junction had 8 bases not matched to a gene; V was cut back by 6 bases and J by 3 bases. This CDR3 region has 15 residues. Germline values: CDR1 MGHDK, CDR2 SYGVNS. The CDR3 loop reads CASRSRDYLYNEQFF. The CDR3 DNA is TGTGCCAGCAGGAGCCGGGACTACCTCTACAATGAGCAGTTCTTC.

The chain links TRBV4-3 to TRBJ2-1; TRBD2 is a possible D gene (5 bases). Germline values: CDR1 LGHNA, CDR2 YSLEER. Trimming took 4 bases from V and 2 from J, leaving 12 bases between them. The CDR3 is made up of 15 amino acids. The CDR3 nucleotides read TGCGCCAGCAGCCCCCAGAGGGCCCCCTACAATGAGCAGTTCTTC. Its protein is CASSPQRAPYNEQFF.

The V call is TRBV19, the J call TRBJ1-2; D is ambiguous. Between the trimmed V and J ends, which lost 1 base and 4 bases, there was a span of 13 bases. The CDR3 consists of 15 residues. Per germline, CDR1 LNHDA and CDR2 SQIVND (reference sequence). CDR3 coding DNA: TGTGCCAGTAGTATAGGACAAGGAAACGCCTATGGCTACACCTTC. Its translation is CASSIGQGNAYGYTF.

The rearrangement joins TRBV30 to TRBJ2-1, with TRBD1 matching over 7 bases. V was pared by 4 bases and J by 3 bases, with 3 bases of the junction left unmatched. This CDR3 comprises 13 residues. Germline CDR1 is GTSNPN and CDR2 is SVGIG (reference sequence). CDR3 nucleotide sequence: TGTGCCTGGATGGGACAGTACTACAATGAGCAGTTCTTC. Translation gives CAWMGQYYNEQFF.

The CDR3 region is CSVEDGGPSYEQYF. CDR3 DNA: TGCAGCGTTGAAGATGGCGGACCCTCCTACGAGCAGTACTTC. The chain uses TRBV29-1 and TRBJ2-7; no definite D call. The CDR3 is 14 amino acids. Per germline, CDR1 SQVTM and CDR2 ANQGSEA. Trimming removed 0 bases at V and 0 bases at J, with 9 bases between.

Written as DNA, the CDR3 is TGTGCCAGTAGTGCGTCAGACAGTCACACTGAAGCTTTCTTT. It is translated as CASSASDSHTEAFF. The genes are TRBV19 and TRBJ1-1, with D perhaps matching TRBD1 (5 bases). The CDR3 contains 14 residues. V lost 5 bases, J lost 3 bases, and 13 bases lay in between. In germline, CDR1 is LNHDA, CDR2 SQIVND (reference sequence).

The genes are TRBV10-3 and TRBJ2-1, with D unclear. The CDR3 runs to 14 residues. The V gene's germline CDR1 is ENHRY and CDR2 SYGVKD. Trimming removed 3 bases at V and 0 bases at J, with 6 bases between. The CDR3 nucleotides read TGTGCCATCAGTGACTCGAGCTCCTACAATGAGCAGTTCTTC. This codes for CAISDSSSYNEQFF.

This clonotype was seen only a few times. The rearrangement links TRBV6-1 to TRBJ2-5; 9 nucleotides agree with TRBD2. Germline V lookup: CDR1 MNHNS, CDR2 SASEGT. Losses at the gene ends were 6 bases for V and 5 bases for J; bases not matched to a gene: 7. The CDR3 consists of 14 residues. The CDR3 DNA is TGTGCCAGCAGCCCCGGACTAGCGTCGGAGACCCAGTACTTC. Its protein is CASSPGLASETQYF.

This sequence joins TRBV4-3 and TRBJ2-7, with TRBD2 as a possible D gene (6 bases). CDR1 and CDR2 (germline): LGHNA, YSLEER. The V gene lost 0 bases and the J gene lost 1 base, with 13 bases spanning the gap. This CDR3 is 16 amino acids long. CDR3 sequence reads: CASSQDPTSLSYEQYF. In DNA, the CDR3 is TGCGCCAGCAGCCAAGACCCCACTAGCCTGTCCTACGAGCAGTACTTC.

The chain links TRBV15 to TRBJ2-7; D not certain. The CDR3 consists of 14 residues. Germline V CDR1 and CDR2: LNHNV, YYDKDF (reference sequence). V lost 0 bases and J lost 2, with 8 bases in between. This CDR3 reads CATSRDGGTYEQYF. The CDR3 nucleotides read TGTGCCACCAGCAGAGATGGCGGTACCTACGAGCAGTACTTC.

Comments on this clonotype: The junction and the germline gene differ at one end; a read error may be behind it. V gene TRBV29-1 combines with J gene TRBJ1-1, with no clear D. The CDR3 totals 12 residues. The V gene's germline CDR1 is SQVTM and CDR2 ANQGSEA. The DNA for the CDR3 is TGCAGCGTAGAAGGATCCTCGACTGAAGCTTTCTTT. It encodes CSVEGSSTEAFF.